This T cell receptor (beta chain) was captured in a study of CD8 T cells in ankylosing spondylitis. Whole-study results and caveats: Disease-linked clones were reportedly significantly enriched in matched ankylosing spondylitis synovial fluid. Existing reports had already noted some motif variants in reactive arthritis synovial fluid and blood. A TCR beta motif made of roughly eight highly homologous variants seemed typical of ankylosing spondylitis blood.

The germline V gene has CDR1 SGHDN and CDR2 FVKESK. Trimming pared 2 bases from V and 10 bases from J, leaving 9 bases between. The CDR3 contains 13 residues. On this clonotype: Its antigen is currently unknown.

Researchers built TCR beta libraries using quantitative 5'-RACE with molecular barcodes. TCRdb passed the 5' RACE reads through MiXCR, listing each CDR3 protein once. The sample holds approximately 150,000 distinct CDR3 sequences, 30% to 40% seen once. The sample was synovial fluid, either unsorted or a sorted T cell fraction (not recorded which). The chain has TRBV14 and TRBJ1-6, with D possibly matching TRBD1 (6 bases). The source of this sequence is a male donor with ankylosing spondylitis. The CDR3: CASSQQGHSPLHF. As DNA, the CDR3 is TGTGCCAGCAGCCAACAGGGACACTCACCCCTCCACTTT.